The sequence of this T cell receptor beta chain was determined in a study of blood T cells in healthy people across ages. Overall study results and limits: More naive CD4+ cells and higher diversity marked long-lived donors relative to aged donors. Across samples, TCR beta diversity tracked strongly with naive T cell percentage.

Primers used in a second PCR of roughly 6 to 12 cycles were a sample-barcoded 5' primer and a J-beta primer mix. Every molecule of cDNA carried a tag from a template-switch adaptor with 12 random nucleotides. TCRdb re-derived calls from the 5' RACE reads in MiXCR, one entry per CDR3 protein. This table has about 800,000 distinct CDR3 sequences, about 62% appearing once. The CDR3 sequence is 17 residues long. V gave up 0 bases and J gave up 0 bases; unmatched junction bases: 4. From germline, CDR1 is DFQATT and CDR2 SNEGSKA (reference sequence). Turning to this clonotype: Its matching antigen is unknown.

The rearrangement links TRBV20-1 to TRBJ2-6, with 8 bases aligning to TRBD1. The sequence came from a man under 40 in good health. What was sequenced was blood. CDR3 coding DNA: TGCAGTGCTAGAGATCGGACAGGGCACTCTGGGGCCAACGTCCTGACTTTC. Encoded protein: CSARDRTGHSGANVLTF.